This TCR beta chain was recovered during a study of Ad26.COV2.S vaccination and SARS-CoV-2 variants. As for treatment: some 20 received Ad26.COV2.S at low or high dose, single or two shots; roughly 5 received placebo; per-sample allocation not given. Specimens were obtained on day 63 following the first vaccine or placebo injection. Repertoires were generated with immunoSEQ multiplex PCR, while TCRdb's copy carries only in-frame clones and drops some. The sample lists about 350,000 clones, 75% to 90% occurring once. CDR1 SGHRS and CDR2 YFSETQ come from the germline V gene. This CDR3 region has 15 residues. Trimming took off 5 bases at V and 8 bases at J, with 22 bases between the two ends.

The starting material was peripheral blood, obtained in a trial of Ad26.COV2.S vaccine versus placebo. The origin of this receptor is a person between 18 and 60 years old who received the Ad26.COV2.S COVID-19 vaccine or a placebo. The rearrangement uses TRBV5-1 and TRBJ1-1; no clear D. The CDR3 nucleotides are TGCGCCAGCAGTATTGCCGGGCCAGAGCTAAGAGAAGCTTTCTTT. Its protein product is CASSIAGPELREAFF.